This is a list of T cell receptor beta chains from one sample in a study of vaccination effects on CD4 cells after COVID-19. Sequencing was performed with immunoSEQ multiplex PCR; in TCRdb, only in-frame clones are kept and a portion is missing. The table lists under 80,000 clones, around 76% of them singletons. Antigens of these TCRs are unknown. The source was CD4+ T cells from PBMCs cultured with HCoV-229E spike peptides, collected before COVID-19 vaccination. These receptors were obtained from a human donor who received a COVID-19 vaccine. CDR3s include the opening cysteine and the closing phenylalanine or tryptophan. D genes are given only for firm matches. Not all rows give a size; the values are once, few, many and, for expanded clones, a class.

>NA|TRBV19|TRBD1|TRBJ1-5
TGTGCCAGTAGTGCTACAGGGGGCAATCAGCCCCAGCATTTT
CASSATGGNQPQHF
>NA|TRBV19|NA|TRBJ1-2
TGTGCCAGTAGTACTGGGGGGGGCAGAGCTAACTATGGCTACACCTTC
CASSTGGGRANYGYTF
>NA|TRBV5-4|TRBD1|TRBJ2-5
TGTGCCAGCAGCTCCCGGGACAGGGGGGAGACCCAGTACTTC
CASSSRDRGETQYF
>NA|TRBV6-1|NA|TRBJ2-3
TGTGCCAGCAGTGAAGCTTCGGGCACAGATACGCAGTATTTT
CASSEASGTDTQYF
>once|TRBV5-1|NA|TRBJ1-6
TGCGCCAGCAGTAGGAACAGGGTAGCCGTCTCTAATTCACCCCTCCACTTT
CASSRNRVAVSNSPLHF
>NA|TRBV2|NA|TRBJ1-2
TGTGCCAGCAGCTGGACAGAAGCTAACTATGGCTACACCTTC
CASSWTEANYGYTF
>few|TRBV7-3|NA|TRBJ2-1
TGTGCCAGCAGCGTGACATATAATGAGCAGTTCTTC
CASSVTYNEQFF
>NA|TRBV28|TRBD1|TRBJ1-1
TGTGCCAGCATCATCGGACAGGGGTGGGGGGACACTGAAGCTTTCTTT
CASIIGQGWGDTEAFF
>NA|TRBV19|TRBD2|TRBJ2-5
TGTGCCAGTAGTCTGCAGCGGGGGATGCTCCAAGAGACCCAGTACTTC
CASSLQRGMLQETQYF
>NA|TRBV5-1|TRBD2|TRBJ2-5
TGCGCCAGCAGCTTGCTAGCGGGGAGTCAAGAGACCCAGTACTTC
CASSLLAGSQETQYF
>NA|TRBV14|NA|TRBJ1-1
TGTGCCAGCACCGCTGCCCGGGGGGGGTACACTGAAGCTTTCTTT
CASTAARGGYTEAFF
>NA|TRBV5-1|NA|TRBJ1-1
TGCGCCAGCAGCTTGAGGACTGGGGGCACTGAAGCTTTCTTT
CASSLRTGGTEAFF
>NA|TRBV10-3|NA|TRBJ1-1
TGTGCCATCAGTTCTGGACTGAACACTGAAGCTTTCTTT
CAISSGLNTEAFF
>NA|TRBV19|TRBD2|TRBJ2-3
TGTGCCAGTAGTAGATCGACTAGCGGGGGGGCCCGGACGCAGTATTTT
CASSRSTSGGARTQYF
>NA|TRBV20-1|TRBD1|TRBJ1-1
TGCAGTGCTAGTAGGGGACAGCCGGTCACTGAAGCTTTCTTT
CSASRGQPVTEAFF
>NA|TRBV5-1|NA|TRBJ2-3
TGCGCCAGCAGCTTTCCAGGGGAGGCAGATACGCAGTATTTT
CASSFPGEADTQYF
>NA|TRBV12-5|NA|TRBJ2-2
TGTGCTAGTGGTTTGGCCCTCGACAGAACCACCGGGGAGCTGTTTTTT
CASGLALDRTTGELFF
>NA|TRBV5-8|NA|TRBJ1-6
TGTGCCAGCGCACTTTTAGGGAATTCACCCCTCCACTTT
CASALLGNSPLHF
>NA|TRBV19|TRBD2|TRBJ2-5
TGTGCCAGGGGGACTAGCGGGGATCAAGAGACCCAGTACTTC
CARGTSGDQETQYF
>NA|TRBV14|NA|TRBJ2-5
TGTGCCAGCGCGAGTCTCCTCGGGACCCAGTACTTC
CASASLLGTQYF
>NA|TRBV5-1|NA|TRBJ2-3
TGCGCCAGCAGCGACAGCACAGATACGCAGTATTTT
CASSDSTDTQYF
>once|TRBV5-6|TRBD1|TRBJ1-3
TGTGCCAGCAGCCAAGGACAGGGTGTGGGAAACACCATATATTTT
CASSQGQGVGNTIYF
>NA|TRBV5-1|NA|TRBJ1-1
TGCGCCAGCAGCTTGGCCCCAGGGAAGAACACTGAAGCTTTCTTT
CASSLAPGKNTEAFF
>NA|TRBV28|NA|TRBJ2-2
TGTGCCAGCAGCCTAGGGGGGACCGGGGAGCTGTTTTTT
CASSLGGTGELFF
>NA|TRBV10-1|NA|TRBJ1-6
TGCGCCAGTCGACAGGATTTGGATTCACCCCTCCACTTT
CASRQDLDSPLHF
>NA|TRBV7-8|TRBD2|TRBJ2-4
TGTGCCAGCAGATCAGGGGCGGGGGGGAACATTCAGTACTTC
CASRSGAGGNIQYF
>NA|TRBV15|NA|TRBJ2-3
TGTGCCACCAGCAGACCAAGATTTATGGGCACAGATACGCAGTATTTT
CATSRPRFMGTDTQYF
>NA|TRBV6-5|NA|TRBJ2-1
TGTGCCAGCAGAGCCGGGACGGTGTCCTACAATGAGCAGTTCTTC
CASRAGTVSYNEQFF
>NA|TRBV9|NA|TRBJ2-3
TGTGCCAGCAGCGTAGCAACGAGCACAGATACGCAGTATTTT
CASSVATSTDTQYF
>once|TRBV5-1|TRBD2|TRBJ2-3
TGCGCCAGCATGGGCGGGGGGGCAACAGATACGCAGTATTTT
CASMGGGATDTQYF
>NA|TRBV24-1|TRBD2|TRBJ2-3
TGTGCCACCAGTGATCCCGGGACTACCACAGATACGCAGTATTTT
CATSDPGTTTDTQYF
>NA|TRBV19|NA|TRBJ1-2
TGTGCCAGTCACTCAGGCATCTATGGCTACACCTTC
CASHSGIYGYTF
>NA|TRBV18|NA|TRBJ2-1
TGTGCCAGCTCGCAATCCAAGACTGCGTACAATGAGCAGTTCTTC
CASSQSKTAYNEQFF
>NA|TRBV13|NA|TRBJ1-2
TGTGCCAGCAGCTCCTCCGGGGGGGCTAACTATGGCTACACCTTC
CASSSSGGANYGYTF
>few|TRBV7-3|NA|TRBJ2-3
TGTGCCAGCGCAGGGGCCTCAGATACGCAGTATTTT
CASAGASDTQYF
>few|TRBV5-1|TRBD1|TRBJ1-2
TGCGCCAGCAGCTTACAGGGGCAGGGCTATGGCTACACCTTC
CASSLQGQGYGYTF